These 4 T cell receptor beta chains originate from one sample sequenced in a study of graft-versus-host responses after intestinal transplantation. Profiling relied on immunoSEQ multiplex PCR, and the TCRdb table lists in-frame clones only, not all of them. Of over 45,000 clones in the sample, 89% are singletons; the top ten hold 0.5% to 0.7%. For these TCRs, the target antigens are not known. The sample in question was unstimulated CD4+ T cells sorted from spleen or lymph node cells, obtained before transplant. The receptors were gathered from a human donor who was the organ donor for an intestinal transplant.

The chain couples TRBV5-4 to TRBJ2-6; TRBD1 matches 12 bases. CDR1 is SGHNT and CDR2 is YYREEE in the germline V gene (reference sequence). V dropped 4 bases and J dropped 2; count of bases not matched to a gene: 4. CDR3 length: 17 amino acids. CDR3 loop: CASSLGQGAAGANVLTF. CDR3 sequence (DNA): TGTGCCAGCAGCCTGGGACAGGGGGCTGCTGGGGCCAACGTCCTGACTTTC.

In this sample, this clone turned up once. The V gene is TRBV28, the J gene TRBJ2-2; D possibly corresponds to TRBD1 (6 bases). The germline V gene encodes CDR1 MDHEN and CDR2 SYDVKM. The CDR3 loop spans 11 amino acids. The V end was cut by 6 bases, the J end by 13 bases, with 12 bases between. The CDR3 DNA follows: TGTGCCAGCAGCGCAGGGGTGCGGCTGTTTTTT. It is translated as CASSAGVRLFF.

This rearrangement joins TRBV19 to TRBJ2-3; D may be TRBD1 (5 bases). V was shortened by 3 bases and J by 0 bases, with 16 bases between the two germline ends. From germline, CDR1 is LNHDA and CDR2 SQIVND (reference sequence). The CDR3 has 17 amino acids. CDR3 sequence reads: CASSIWRIGASTDTQYF. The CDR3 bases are TGTGCCAGTAGTATTTGGCGTATTGGGGCTAGCACAGATACGCAGTATTTT. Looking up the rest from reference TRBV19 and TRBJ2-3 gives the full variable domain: DGGITQSPKYLFRKEGQNVTLSCEQNLNHDAMYWYRQDPGQGLRLIYYSQIVNDFQKGDIAEGYSVSREKKESFPLTVTSAQKNPTAFYLCASSIWRIGASTDTQYFGPGTRLTVL.

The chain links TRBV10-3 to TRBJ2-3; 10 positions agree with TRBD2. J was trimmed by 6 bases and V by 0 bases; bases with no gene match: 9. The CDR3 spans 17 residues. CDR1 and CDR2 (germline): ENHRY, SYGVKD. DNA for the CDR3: TGTGCCATCAGTGAGTCGATGAGTAGCGGGAGGCTCGATACGCAGTATTTT. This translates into CAISESMSSGRLDTQYF.